These T cell receptor beta chains were read from a single sample in a study of shared clonotypes between healthy human individuals. Clones were sequenced by immunoSEQ multiplex PCR, and TCRdb holds only the in-frame ones, with some missing. The sample shows approximately 640,000 clones, 72% of them seen only once. Input material: memory CD4+ T cells sorted from blood. The source is a woman in her 30s in good health. Both conserved end residues are part of each CDR3. The D gene is left open where the match is weak. Not every row has a clone size; where given, it reads once, few, many or a size class.

>-|TRBJ1-4|once|TRBV7-9
CASSSYGGPNEKLFF
TGTGCCAGCAGCTCGTACGGCGGGCCTAATGAAAAACTGTTTTTT
>-|TRBJ1-3|many|TRBV7-9
CASSSLKSGPGNTIYF
TGTGCCAGCAGCTCCCTCAAATCGGGGCCTGGAAACACCATATATTTT
>-|TRBJ1-5|few|TRBV10-3
CAISEEVLGAQHF
TGTGCCATCAGTGAGGAGGTCCTGGGGGCCCAGCATTTT
>TRBD1|TRBJ1-4|once|TRBV28
CAIQTGGHEKLFF
TGTGCCATCCAGACAGGGGGGCATGAAAAACTGTTTTTT
>-|TRBJ2-3|-|TRBV19
CASSKVFTDTQYF
TGTGCCAGTAGCAAAGTGTTCACAGATACGCAGTATTTT
>-|TRBJ2-1|-|TRBV18
CASSPGLVRLSEQFF
TGTGCCAGCTCACCAGGGCTAGTTCGTCTCAGTGAGCAGTTCTTC
>-|TRBJ1-4|-|TRBV28
CASSLQGAAFGEKLFF
TGTGCCAGCAGTTTACAGGGAGCGGCATTCGGGGAAAAACTGTTTTTT
>-|TRBJ1-2|-|TRBV28
CASSWVGSDGYTF
TGTGCCAGCAGCTGGGTCGGAAGCGATGGCTACACCTTC
>-|TRBJ2-7|-|TRBV6-6
CASSYAMEQYF
TGTGCCAGCAGTTACGCAATGGAGCAGTACTTC
>TRBD1|TRBJ1-5|once|TRBV7-2
CASSLVSGGLGSNQPQHF
TGTGCCAGCAGCTTAGTTTCAGGGGGGCTTGGGAGCAATCAGCCCCAGCATTTT
>-|TRBJ2-1|few|TRBV10-3
CAISESYNEQFF
TGTGCCATCAGTGAGTCATACAATGAGCAGTTCTTC
>-|TRBJ1-5|-|TRBV25-1
CASSTDSDNQPQHF
TGTGCCAGCAGTACCGACAGTGATAATCAGCCCCAGCATTTT
>TRBD1|TRBJ1-5|-|TRBV28
CASIPWGQGNQPQHF
TGTGCCAGCATCCCCTGGGGACAGGGGAATCAGCCCCAGCATTTT
>-|TRBJ1-2|-|TRBV2
CASSGQSNYGYTF
TGTGCCAGCAGCGGACAGTCGAACTATGGCTACACCTTC
>TRBD2|TRBJ2-1|-|TRBV5-1
CASRPTSGLYNEQFF
TGCGCCAGCAGGCCGACTAGCGGGCTTTACAATGAGCAGTTCTTC
>-|TRBJ1-2|-|TRBV27
CASSPAEGRSGGYTF
TGTGCCAGCAGTCCGGCCGAGGGGCGTTCGGGAGGCTACACCTTC
>-|TRBJ1-1|-|TRBV27
CASSSALGGANTEAFF
TGTGCCAGCAGTAGCGCCTTGGGGGGGGCGAACACTGAAGCTTTCTTT
>-|TRBJ2-1|few|TRBV5-1
CASQRDSTYNEQFF
TGCGCCAGCCAACGGGACTCTACCTACAATGAGCAGTTCTTC
>-|TRBJ2-7|-|TRBV6-1
CASVSVGNSYEQYF
TGTGCCAGCGTGTCTGTCGGAAACTCCTACGAGCAGTACTTC
>TRBD2|TRBJ2-7|-|TRBV6-5
CASSFTRQRDSYEQYF
TGTGCCAGCAGTTTCACGAGGCAGCGGGACTCCTACGAGCAGTACTTC